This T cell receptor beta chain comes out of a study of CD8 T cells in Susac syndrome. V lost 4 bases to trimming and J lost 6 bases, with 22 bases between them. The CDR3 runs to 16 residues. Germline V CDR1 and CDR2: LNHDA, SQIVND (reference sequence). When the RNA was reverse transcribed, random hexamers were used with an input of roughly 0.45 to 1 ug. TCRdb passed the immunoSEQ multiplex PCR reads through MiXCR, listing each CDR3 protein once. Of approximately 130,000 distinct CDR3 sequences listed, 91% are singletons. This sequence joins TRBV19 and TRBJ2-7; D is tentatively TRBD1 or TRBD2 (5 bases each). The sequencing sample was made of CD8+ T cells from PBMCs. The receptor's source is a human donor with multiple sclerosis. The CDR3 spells CASSNPWDGGRGEQYF. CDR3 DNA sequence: TGTGCCAGTAGTAACCCCTGGGACGGAGGAAGGGGCGAGCAGTACTTC.